This T cell receptor beta chain was sequenced for a study of control samples from healthy donors and cancer patients (dated by TCRdb to about 2020). V loses 0 bases of germline sequence and J loses 3 bases, and the interval between the two ends is 13 bases. Taken from cysteine to phenylalanine, the CDR3 has 15 residues. Only the CDR3 region is kept as DNA, spanning 45 bases read in frame from base 1. The germline V gene (reference sequence) gives CDR1 as SGHNT and CDR2 as YYREEE. This clone was observed once. Its antigen is unknown. The record has no base qualities; no much larger clone is one base away. Libraries were built with the immunoSEQ multiplex PCR assay. Entries here come from immuneACCESS through TCRdb and include only in-frame sequences with V and J called. Some clones fail to appear in such tables; in the studies checked, an unresolved V gene covers under half of the shortfall, and the cause of the remainder is unknown. A total of about 61,000 clones appear in this sample, around 90% of them only once. The ten largest account for roughly 5.6% of the sample.

Rearrangement joined TRBV5-4 to TRBJ2-7; D gene: possibly TRBD2, on 6 matching bases. This clonotype was sampled from a man aged 55-75 years with colorectal cancer. Sequencing was done on a sample of PBMCs. Read as DNA, the sequence is TGTGCCAGCAGCTTGGGGCAGGGAGGTCTCTACGAGCAGTACTTC. Its coded protein is CASSLGQGGLYEQYF.